This is a list of T cell receptor beta chains from one sample in a study of blood T cells in healthy people across ages. Each CDR3 protein gets one entry after TCRdb re-called the 5' RACE reads with MiXCR. The table includes some 1.6 million distinct CDR3 sequences, approximately 32% detected once. The sequencing sample was made of blood. These receptors were taken from a woman aged 25 to 39 in good health. The CDR3 runs from the conserved cysteine through the conserved F or W. A D gene is named only where the DNA matches it firmly. Clone size is given for some rows only: seen once, a few or many times, or a class if the clone is expanded.

j_call d_call cdr3_length v_call clone_size cdr3_nt cdr3_aa
TRBJ2-1 TRBD2 13 TRBV15 many TGTGCCACCCAGCGGGAGGAATACAATGAGCAGTTCTTC CATQREEYNEQFF
TRBJ2-7 TRBD1 16 TRBV20-1 many TGCAGTGCTAGAGGGTACCGGGACAGGGTTTTGCACGAGCAGTACTTC CSARGYRDRVLHEQYF
TRBJ1-1 - 14 TRBV5-1 - TGCGCCAGCAGCTTGGCCGGAATGGGGGATCGAGCTTTCTTT CASSLAGMGDRAFF
TRBJ1-1 - 11 TRBV6-2/TRBV6-3 - TGTGCCAGCAGTTACTCGGGGGCAGCTTTCTTT CASSYSGAAFF
TRBJ2-1 - 15 TRBV5-1 - TGCGCCAGCAGCTTGGTAGTTACCGGCGGGAATGAGCAGTTCTTC CASSLVVTGGNEQFF
TRBJ2-7 - 14 TRBV5-8 - TGTGCCAGCAGCTTTGCTGGAGCAAACTACGAGCAGTACTTC CASSFAGANYEQYF
TRBJ2-1 - 14 TRBV20-1 many TGCAGTGCCCCGGGAGAGGATTCCTACAATGAGCAGTTCTTC CSAPGEDSYNEQFF
TRBJ2-7 - 14 TRBV14 - TGTGCCAGCAGCCAGCGGACCCATGCCTACGAGCAGTACTTC CASSQRTHAYEQYF
TRBJ2-7 TRBD1 12 TRBV20-1 many TGCAGTGCCGGGACAGACTCCTACGAGCAGTACTTC CSAGTDSYEQYF
TRBJ2-2 - 17 TRBV6-5 - TGTGCCAGCAGTTACCTGGGGGGATCGGGGCACACCGGGGAGCTGTTTTTT CASSYLGGSGHTGELFF
TRBJ2-1 - 11 TRBV12-3/TRBV12-4 few TGTGCCACGTCTTTGGGTTACGAGCAGTTCTTC CATSLGYEQFF
TRBJ2-7 TRBD1 13 TRBV20-1 many TGCAGTGCTAGGGACAGGGTAGTCTACGAGCAGTACTTC CSARDRVVYEQYF
TRBJ2-6 - 14 TRBV12-3/TRBV12-4 few TGTGCCAGCTCCTACGTCTCTGGGGCCAACGTCCTGACTTTC CASSYVSGANVLTF
TRBJ1-4 - 14 TRBV5-5 few TGTGCCAGCATTAGGCGGGCAACTAATGAAAAACTGTTTTTT CASIRRATNEKLFF
TRBJ2-6 - 19 TRBV18 - TGTGCCAGCTCACCAACCGCGTTGAAGGGGTACTCTGGGGCCAACGTCCTGACTTTC CASSPTALKGYSGANVLTF
TRBJ2-5 - 12 TRBV27 - TGTGCCAGCAGTCCCGGATTGGAGGCCCAGTACTTC CASSPGLEAQYF
TRBJ2-3 - 14 TRBV12-3/TRBV12-4 many TGTGCCAGCAGTCCTCCCGCTAGCACAGATACGCAGTATTTT CASSPPASTDTQYF
TRBJ1-1 - 14 TRBV5-1 - TGCGCCAGCAGCCCGATGCCCGGTGACACTGAAGCTTTCTTT CASSPMPGDTEAFF
TRBJ2-5 TRBD1 16 TRBV7-9 few TGTGCCAGCAGCAAGGGGAAGGGGGCGTTCGGAGAGACCCAGTACTTC CASSKGKGAFGETQYF
TRBJ2-1 TRBD1 16 TRBV9 - TGTGCCAGCAGCGGGCGAACAGGGGGCGCGTGGAATGAGCAGTTCTTC CASSGRTGGAWNEQFF
TRBJ1-5 - 16 TRBV15 - TGTGCCACCAGCCGGCGGGGGGGGACAAGCAATCAGCCCCAGCATTTT CATSRRGGTSNQPQHF
TRBJ2-3 - 13 TRBV20-1 - TGCAGTGCTTCTGGCGGGATCACAGATACGCAGTATTTT CSASGGITDTQYF
TRBJ2-3 - 14 TRBV20-1 few TGCAGTGCTAGAGATTTCCGTGGGGGAGATACGCAGTATTTT CSARDFRGGDTQYF
TRBJ2-7 TRBD2 17 TRBV20-1 once TGCAGTGCCCTCGCCACTAGCGGGAGGGCCCTCGCCTACGAGCAGTACTTC CSALATSGRALAYEQYF
TRBJ2-1 TRBD2 13 TRBV10-2 - TGCGCCAGCACGGGGGGGTCCCCCAATGAGCAGTTCTTC CASTGGSPNEQFF
TRBJ2-5 - 15 TRBV9 - TGTGCCAGCAGCGTCCATACGGGGGCTCAAGAGACCCAGTACTTC CASSVHTGAQETQYF
TRBJ1-2 - 15 TRBV5-1 few TGCGCCAGCTCCCCCGGCTGGCAGGGAGACTATGGCTACACCTTC CASSPGWQGDYGYTF
TRBJ2-7 TRBD2 15 TRBV4-2 few TGTGCCAGCAGCCAAGATACGGGGGGGCTCTACGAGCAGTACTTC CASSQDTGGLYEQYF
TRBJ2-3 - 15 TRBV2 - TGTGCCAGCATTGGGTCGGTTGTAGGGATGGATACGCAGTATTTT CASIGSVVGMDTQYF
TRBJ2-7 - 15 TRBV3-1 - TGTGCCAGCAGCCATTCTACACAGGGCCTCTACGAGCAGTACTTC CASSHSTQGLYEQYF
TRBJ2-7 TRBD1 12 TRBV28 - TGTGCCAGCACGACAGGGAACTACGAGCAGTACTTC CASTTGNYEQYF
TRBJ1-1 - 13 TRBV10-3 - TGTGCCGGGGGGGGCACCAAAGGGACTGAAGCTTTCTTT CAGGGTKGTEAFF
TRBJ2-5 - 14 TRBV28 - TGTGCCAGCACCCTCGGGAAAAAGATGGGGACCCAGTACTTC CASTLGKKMGTQYF
TRBJ1-2 - 12 TRBV14 - TGTGCCAGCAGCCGGCCCGAGGGGGGATACACCTTC CASSRPEGGYTF
TRBJ2-4 TRBD1 19 TRBV13 - TGTGTCAGCAGCCCACGACAGGGGTCTTCTTTACTAGCCAAAAACATTCAGTACTTC CVSSPRQGSSLLAKNIQYF
TRBJ1-1 TRBD1 13 TRBV6-4 - TGTGCCAGCAGCGGGACAGGGAAAACTGAAGCTTTCTTT CASSGTGKTEAFF
TRBJ2-5 TRBD2 11 TRBV6-5 many TGTGCCAGCAGGCGGGGGGAGACCCAGTACTTC CASRRGETQYF
TRBJ1-1 - 15 TRBV11-2 - TGTGCCAGCAGCCCCGGAGGGATTCTGGACACTGAAGCTTTCTTT CASSPGGILDTEAFF
TRBJ2-3 TRBD1 15 TRBV7-3 many TGTGCCAGCAGCCCCCGGGACAGGGTTTTAGATACGCAGTATTTT CASSPRDRVLDTQYF
TRBJ2-3 - 15 TRBV21-1 - TGTGCCACATGCTCGGGAGAAAGTTGCACAGATACGCAGTATTTT CATCSGESCTDTQYF
TRBJ1-1 - 14 TRBV10-3 few TGTGCCATCAGCGCAGGACTGGGGCAAGCTGAAGCTTTCTTT CAISAGLGQAEAFF
TRBJ2-2 - 13 TRBV20-1 - TGTAGCTCATCGACAGGGAACACCGGGGAGCTGTTTTTT CSSSTGNTGELFF
TRBJ2-2 - 12 TRBV3-1 - TGTGCCAGCAGCCTTATCGGCCGGGAGCTGTTTTTT CASSLIGRELFF
TRBJ2-3 TRBD2 19 TRBV9 few TGTGCCAGCAGCGTAGCCGGGACTAGCGGGGGGTCCACCACAGATACGCAGTATTTT CASSVAGTSGGSTTDTQYF
TRBJ2-3 TRBD2 17 TRBV4-2 - TGTGCCAGCAGCCAAGATTTGGCTAGCGGGATGGCAGATACGCAGTATTTT CASSQDLASGMADTQYF
TRBJ2-3 - 15 TRBV4-1 many TGCGCCAGCAGCTTTGAACTAGACTCCACAGATACGCAGTATTTT CASSFELDSTDTQYF